This T cell receptor beta chain comes out of a study of T cell responses to AZD1222 COVID-19 vaccine. Clones were read by immunoSEQ multiplex PCR, and TCRdb kept only the in-frame ones, dropping some. This sample has around 160,000 clones; roughly nine tenths occur once, and the top ten carry 4.5% to 6.5%. Per germline, CDR1 KGHSH and CDR2 LQKENI. The CDR3 covers 15 residues. The ends were cut back, 1 base at V and 8 bases at J, with 14 bases in the middle. This receptor was taken from an adult in good health. The chain carries TRBV18 and TRBJ1-4; D remains unclear. Here the sequenced sample was peripheral blood, taken on day 0 of AZD1222 vaccination. Here the CDR3 reads CASSPLGPPSEKLFF. CDR3 nucleotides: TGTGCCAGCTCACCACTCGGCCCCCCATCCGAAAAACTGTTTTTT. The full variable domain, in which reference TRBV18 and TRBJ1-4 provide the parts outside the CDR3, is NAGVMQNPRHLVRRRGQEARLRCSPMKGHSHVYWYRQLPEEGLKFMVYLQKENIIDESGMPKERFSAEFPKEGPSILRIQQVVRGDSAAYFCASSPLGPPSEKLFFGSGTQLSVL.